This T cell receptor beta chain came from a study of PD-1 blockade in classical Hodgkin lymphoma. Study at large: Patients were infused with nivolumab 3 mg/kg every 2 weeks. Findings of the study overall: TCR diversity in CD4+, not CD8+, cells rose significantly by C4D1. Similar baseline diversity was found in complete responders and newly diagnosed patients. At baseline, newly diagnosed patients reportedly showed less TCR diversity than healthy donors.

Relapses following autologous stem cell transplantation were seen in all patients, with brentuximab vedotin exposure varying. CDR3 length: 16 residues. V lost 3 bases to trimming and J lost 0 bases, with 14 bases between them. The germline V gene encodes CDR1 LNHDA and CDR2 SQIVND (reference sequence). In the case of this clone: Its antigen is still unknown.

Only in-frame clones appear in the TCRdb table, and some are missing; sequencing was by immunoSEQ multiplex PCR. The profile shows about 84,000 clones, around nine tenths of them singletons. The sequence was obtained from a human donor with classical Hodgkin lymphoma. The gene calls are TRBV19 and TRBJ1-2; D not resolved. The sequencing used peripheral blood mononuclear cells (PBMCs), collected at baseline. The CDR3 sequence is CASSISGRLANYGYTF. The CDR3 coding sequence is TGTGCCAGTAGTATTAGTGGGCGCCTAGCTAACTATGGCTACACCTTC.